One and the same sample provided the 27 T cell receptor beta chains below, sequenced in a study of blood T cell repertoires in COVID-19. The repertoire was sequenced with immunoSEQ multiplex PCR; TCRdb's copy has only in-frame clones and lacks some. The sample consists of over 250,000 clones, 70% to 90% of them appearing once. Sequenced input: peripheral blood. These receptors all come from a woman in her forties or fifties with acute or convalescent COVID-19.

This sequence joins TRBV18 and TRBJ2-5; no firm D call. CDR3 length: 12 residues. Deletions cut 2 bases from V and 4 bases from J, with 5 bases between. Germline loops: CDR1 KGHSH, CDR2 LQKENI. CDR3 DNA sequence: TGTGCCAGCTCACCAGGGCGAGAGACCCAGTACTTC. Its protein product is CASSPGRETQYF.

In DNA form, the CDR3 reads TGCGCCAGCAGCTTGAGGAATAGCGACACTGAGCAGTTCTTC. It specifies CASSLRNSDTEQFF. The J gene is TRBJ2-1, the V gene TRBV5-1; weak D call: TRBD2 (5 bases). There are 14 residues in the CDR3. Between the trimmed V and J ends, which lost 1 base and 9 bases, there was a span of 14 bases. Germline CDR1 reads SGHRS; CDR2 reads YFSETQ.

V gene TRBV29-1 combines with J gene TRBJ2-3; 12 nucleotides align to TRBD2. J lost 6 bases, V lost 6 bases, and 13 bases had no gene match. This CDR3 is 16 amino acids long. Germline CDR1 is SQVTM and CDR2 is ANQGSEA. The CDR3 DNA reads TGCAGCGTGAGGGGACTAGCGGGTCAGGGGGGGGATACGCAGTATTTT. Protein sequence: CSVRGLAGQGGDTQYF.

The chain links TRBV10-3 to TRBJ2-7; weak D call: TRBD1 (6 bases). Trimming removed 5 bases at V and 0 bases at J, with 14 bases between. The CDR3 has 15 residues. Germline CDR1 and CDR2: ENHRY and SYGVKD. In DNA, the CDR3 is TGTGCCATCAGTTCCGGGACACCCAGCTCCTACGAGCAGTACTTC. It translates to CAISSGTPSSYEQYF.

The CDR3 DNA sequence: TGTGCCAGCATCCCGGCAGGCAAAAACATTCAGTACTTC. This gives the protein CASIPAGKNIQYF. V and J are TRBV28 and TRBJ2-4, with no clear D. V lost 7 bases and J lost 3, with 10 bases in between. Germline CDR1 reads MDHEN; CDR2 reads SYDVKM. This CDR3 contains 13 residues.

This sequence joins TRBV9 and TRBJ2-1; D gene ambiguous. The V gene lost 4 bases and the J gene lost 3 bases, with 8 bases spanning the gap. The CDR3 extends over 13 amino acids. CDR1 SGDLS and CDR2 YYNGEE come from the germline V gene. CDR3 region: CASSRSHYNEQFF. For the CDR3, the DNA is TGTGCCAGCAGCCGGTCCCACTACAATGAGCAGTTCTTC.

This clone came up once. This sequence joins TRBV4-3 and TRBJ1-1, with D possibly TRBD1 on 5 matching bases. V gave up 0 bases and J gave up 4 bases, with 12 bases separating them. The CDR3 spans 15 residues. Germline assignment: CDR1 LGHNA and CDR2 YSLEER. CDR3 in amino acids: CASSQDWGRSTEAFF. DNA of the CDR3: TGCGCCAGCAGCCAAGACTGGGGCAGAAGCACTGAAGCTTTCTTT.

CDR3 region: CSAAGGYTDTQYF. DNA of the CDR3: TGCAGCGCCGCAGGGGGGTACACAGATACGCAGTATTTT. The chain uses TRBV29-1 and TRBJ2-3, with D perhaps TRBD1 (7 bases). In germline, CDR1 is SQVTM, CDR2 ANQGSEA. Trimming took 7 bases from V and 2 from J, leaving 13 bases between them. The CDR3 totals 13 residues.

The chain is built from TRBV6-4 and TRBJ2-1; D perhaps matches TRBD2 (5 bases). Between the trimmed V and J ends, which lost 2 bases and 9 bases, there was a span of 14 bases. Germline CDR1 reads MRHNA; CDR2 reads SNTAGT. The CDR3 is 14 amino acids. The DNA for the CDR3 is TGTGCCAGCAGTGACCCTTGGGCCGGAGGTGAGCAGTTCTTC. Translating it yields CASSDPWAGGEQFF.

The chain combines TRBV6-5 with TRBJ1-4; weak D call: TRBD1 (6 bases). Germline values: CDR1 MNHEY, CDR2 SVGAGI. V lost 7 bases and J 3 bases, leaving 9 bases between the germline ends. The CDR3 contains 13 residues. CDR3 region: CASTTGPNEKLFF. CDR3 coding DNA: TGTGCCAGCACCACAGGGCCTAATGAAAAACTGTTTTTT.

V usage is TRBV5-6 and J usage is TRBJ1-2; 8 bases agree with TRBD1. The length of the CDR3 is 16 residues. V lost 2 bases, J lost 4 bases, and 10 bases stayed unmatched. Germline lookup yields CDR1 SGHDT and CDR2 YYEEEE. CDR3 amino acids: CASSFLGQGRIYGYTF. CDR3 DNA: TGTGCCAGCAGCTTTTTAGGACAGGGAAGGATCTATGGCTACACCTTC.

CDR3 amino acids: CATSDLIGGTIYF. CDR3 in DNA: TGTGCCACCAGTGATTTAATAGGGGGCACCATATATTTT. The rearrangement uses TRBV24-1 and TRBJ1-3, with D tentatively TRBD1 (6 bases). The CDR3 sequence is 13 residues long. V lost 1 base to trimming and J lost 9 bases, with 9 bases between them. Germline values: CDR1 KGHDR, CDR2 SFDVKD.

The V and J genes are TRBV11-2 and TRBJ1-3, with TRBD1 matching 8 bases. This CDR3 has 16 amino acids. V shed 2 bases and J 3 bases; nucleotides not matched to a gene: 6. Per the germline V gene, CDR1 is SGHAT and CDR2 is FQNNGV. The CDR3 nucleotides read TGTGCCAGCAGCTTATTTGGACAGGGAGGTGGAAACACCATATATTTT. The encoded protein is CASSLFGQGGGNTIYF.

The chain couples TRBV28 to TRBJ2-2, with D hard to call. Trimming stripped 8 bases from V and 5 bases from J, with 6 bases between. The CDR3 runs to 11 residues. Germline CDR1 is MDHEN and CDR2 is SYDVKM. In DNA form, the CDR3 reads TGTGCCAGCCAAGCTACCGGGGAGCTGTTTTTT. Translating gives CASQATGELFF.

J is TRBJ2-2 and V is TRBV6-6, with 8 bases that match TRBD1. CDR3 length: 16 residues. The germline V gene has CDR1 MNHNY and CDR2 SVGAGI (reference sequence). Unmatched junction bases numbered 12, after V lost 6 bases and J lost 6 bases. DNA of the CDR3: TGTGCCAGCAGCGGACTCGGGACAGGAAACGCCGGGGAGCTGTTTTTT. It codes for CASSGLGTGNAGELFF.

This clone was observed once. The chain is built from TRBV4-2 and TRBJ2-3; D unresolved. This CDR3 spans 16 amino acids. Germline loops: CDR1 LGHNA, CDR2 YNFKEQ. Deletions cut 0 bases from V and 1 base from J, with 11 bases between. CDR3: CASSQDLSARTDTQYF. In DNA form, the CDR3 reads TGTGCCAGCAGCCAAGATCTCAGCGCCCGCACAGATACGCAGTATTTT.

The chain recombines TRBV21-1 with TRBJ2-7; the tabulated D call, TRBD2, remains unverified against the DNA. TRBV21-1 corresponds to a pseudogene. This CDR3 region has 16 residues. In DNA, the CDR3 is TGTGCCAGCAGGGGACTAGCGGGATTTGCCTCATACGAGCAGTACTTC. It encodes CASRGLAGFASYEQYF.

V is TRBV7-3 and J is TRBJ1-1, with TRBD1 matching 9 bases. The CDR3 contains 15 residues. Looked up from germline, CDR1 is SGHTA and CDR2 is FQGTGA. The V segment lost 5 bases and the J segment 1 base; nucleotides outside the gene matches: 5. In DNA, the CDR3 is TGTGCCAGCAGCCCAGACAGGGGGAGGAACACTGAAGCTTTCTTT. Translated, it gives CASSPDRGRNTEAFF.

The CDR3 nucleotides read TGCGCCAGCAGACCACAGGGTTCCTACGAGCAGTACTTC. Its translation is CASRPQGSYEQYF. This chain joins TRBV5-1 and TRBJ2-7, with D possibly matching TRBD1 (6 bases). This CDR3 has 13 residues. The ends were cut back, 5 bases at V and 1 base at J, with 10 bases in the middle. Germline V CDR1 and CDR2: SGHRS, YFSETQ.

The V call is TRBV11-1, the J call TRBJ1-1, with 8 positions matching TRBD1. The CDR3 is 15 residues long. Losses at the gene ends were 5 bases for V and 6 bases for J; bases not matched to a gene: 11. Germline CDR1 is SGHAT and CDR2 is FQDESV (reference sequence). The CDR3 nucleotides read TGTGCCAGCAGCATCGGGGACAGGAGAGTAGCTGAAGCTTTCTTT. It encodes CASSIGDRRVAEAFF.

CDR3 residues: CAWSVGPQGHTGELFF. The CDR3 coding sequence is TGTGCCTGGAGTGTCGGCCCACAGGGACACACCGGGGAGCTGTTTTTT. J is TRBJ2-2 and V is TRBV30; TRBD1 is a possible D gene (6 bases). V lost 0 bases and J 3 bases, leaving 14 bases between the germline ends. CDR1 and CDR2 (germline): GTSNPN, SVGIG (reference sequence). There are 16 residues in the CDR3. The full variable domain, in which reference TRBV30 and TRBJ2-2 provide the parts outside the CDR3, is SQTIHQWPATLVQPVGSPLSLECTVEGTSNPNLYWYRQAAGRGLQLLFYSVGIGQISSEVPQNLSASRPQDRQFILSSKKLLLSDSGFYLCAWSVGPQGHTGELFFGEGSRLTVL.

The rearrangement links TRBV19 to TRBJ2-3; D is possibly TRBD2 (6 bases). There are 15 residues in the CDR3. Germline values: CDR1 LNHDA, CDR2 SQIVND (reference sequence). Trimming pared 9 bases from V and 1 base from J, leaving 17 bases between. CDR3 bases: TGTGCCAGCCATTCGTTAGCGGAGGGCACAGATACGCAGTATTTT. Its translation is CASHSLAEGTDTQYF.

V usage is TRBV5-8 and J usage is TRBJ1-1, with a tentative D call TRBD1 (5 bases). Trimming shortened V by 3 bases and J by 5 bases, and 11 bases separated the two germline ends. Germline V lookup: CDR1 SGHTS, CDR2 YDEGEE. The length of the CDR3 is 13 residues. CDR3 sequence reads: CASSWRGGTEAFF. As DNA, the CDR3 is TGTGCCAGCAGCTGGAGGGGAGGGACTGAAGCTTTCTTT. The full variable domain, its missing parts supplied by reference TRBV5-8 and TRBJ1-1, is EAGVTQSPTHLIKTRGQQATLRCSPISGHTSVYWYQQALGLGLQFLLWYDEGEERNRGNFPPRFSGRQFPNYSSELNVNALELEDSALYLCASSWRGGTEAFFGQGTRLTVV.

This clone appeared once. The chain is built from TRBV29-1 and TRBJ1-2; the match to TRBD1 covers 9 bases. J gave up 8 bases and V 6 bases, and 13 bases lay outside the gene matches. The CDR3 runs 14 residues. CDR1 is SQVTM, CDR2 ANQGSEA, per germline. Here the CDR3 DNA reads TGCAGCGTGGGGACAGGGAAGGTGGAGGGAGGCTACACCTTC. Translated, it gives CSVGTGKVEGGYTF.

The chain carries TRBV28 and TRBJ2-5; 11 bases are a match to TRBD1. CDR3 size: 18 residues. Germline CDR1 is MDHEN and CDR2 is SYDVKM. Trimming removed 2 bases from V and 5 bases from J; junction bases left unmatched: 13. CDR3 sequence: CASSLQTYRDRGLETQYF. The CDR3 coding sequence is TGTGCCAGCAGTTTACAAACTTACCGGGACAGGGGGTTGGAGACCCAGTACTTC.

The table lists this clone with a count of one. The chain uses TRBV19 and TRBJ2-2; 8 positions match TRBD2. The V gene's germline CDR1 is LNHDA and CDR2 SQIVND (reference sequence). The CDR3 has 14 amino acids. J lost 8 bases, V lost 5 bases, and 7 bases had no gene match. The CDR3 sequence: CASSPYGTRGELFF. The CDR3 DNA is TGTGCCAGTAGTCCCTACGGGACTAGGGGGGAGCTGTTTTTT.

The rearrangement uses TRBV3-1 (or the pseudogene TRBV3-2) and TRBJ1-5; no definite D call. Trimming took 0 bases from V and 1 from J, leaving 10 bases between them. This CDR3 is 16 amino acids long. CDR1 and CDR2 (germline): LGHDT, YNNKEL (reference sequence). The CDR3 DNA reads as TGTGCCAGCAGCCAAGATAACCCCACAAGCAATCAGCCCCAGCATTTT. It codes for CASSQDNPTSNQPQHF.